The 20 T cell receptor beta chains in this list originate from one sample, sequenced in a study of shared clonotypes between healthy human individuals. The protocol was immunoSEQ multiplex PCR, while the TCRdb copy is restricted to in-frame clones and leaves out a portion. The table includes millions of clones, over 85% detected once. The source material was naive CD4+ T cells sorted from blood. The subset: CD45RA+ positively selected. Every receptor here comes from a man between 18 and 29 years old in good health.

Notes on this clone: Other DNA variants within this sample encode the same CDR3. The rearrangement uses TRBV5-1 and TRBJ2-7, with 7 positions matching TRBD1. V trimming: 4 bases; J trimming: 2 bases; junction bases outside the gene matches: 3. This CDR3 region has 13 residues. Per germline, CDR1 SGHRS and CDR2 YFSETQ. The CDR3 is CASSRDSAYEQYF. The CDR3 nucleotides read TGCGCCAGCAGCCGGGACAGTGCCTACGAGCAGTACTTC.

The V and J genes are TRBV27 and TRBJ2-2, with D perhaps matching TRBD1 (5 bases). CDR1 and CDR2 (germline): MNHEY, SMNVEV (reference sequence). The V gene lost 1 base and the J gene lost 4 bases, with 22 bases spanning the gap. The CDR3 has 19 residues. CDR3 amino acids: CASSLYLLGRKRGTGELFF. CDR3 nucleotides: TGTGCCAGCAGTTTATATTTGTTGGGCAGGAAAAGGGGCACCGGGGAGCTGTTTTTT.

The chain uses TRBV7-3 and TRBJ2-5; 10 positions agree with TRBD2. CDR3 length: 16 residues. The junction had 8 bases not matched to a gene; V was cut back by 2 bases and J by 5 bases. Germline V gene data show CDR1 as SGHTA and CDR2 as FQGTGA. CDR3 in DNA: TGTGCCAGCAGCTTAGGGACTAGCGAAAAATCGGAGACCCAGTACTTC. It codes for CASSLGTSEKSETQYF.

V gene TRBV20-1 combines with J gene TRBJ1-2, with TRBD1 identical over 10 bases. Germline CDR1 and CDR2: DFQATT and SNEGSKA (reference sequence). This CDR3 comprises 11 residues. J was trimmed by 6 bases and V by 6 bases; bases with no gene match: 1. The DNA for the CDR3 is TGCAGTGCAGGGACAGGGGATGGCTACACCTTC. Translated: CSAGTGDGYTF.

The V call is TRBV5-1, the J call TRBJ2-2; D is perhaps TRBD2 (5 bases). Germline loops: CDR1 SGHRS, CDR2 YFSETQ. V was clipped by 4 bases and J by 6 bases, with 13 bases between them. The CDR3 extends over 14 amino acids. The CDR3 reads CASSTLGGAGELFF. The CDR3 region has the DNA TGCGCCAGCAGCACCCTCGGAGGCGCCGGGGAGCTGTTTTTT.

This rearrangement joins TRBV6-5 to TRBJ2-5; TRBD1 is a possible D gene (5 bases). CDR3 length: 14 residues. Trimming shortened V by 6 bases and J by 1 base, and 12 bases separated the two germline ends. In germline, CDR1 is MNHEY, CDR2 SVGAGI. The CDR3 nucleotides are TGTGCCAGCAGGGAGCGACAGATCCAAGAGACCCAGTACTTC. It codes for CASRERQIQETQYF.

This rearrangement joins TRBV18 to TRBJ2-6, with D maybe TRBD1 (5 bases). Germline-derived CDR1 and CDR2 are KGHSH and LQKENI. Trimming removed 2 bases at V and 4 bases at J, with 15 bases between. The CDR3 runs 17 residues. The DNA for the CDR3 is TGTGCCAGCTCACCAAACTTTGGGGCGACGGGGGCCAACGTCCTGACTTTC. It encodes CASSPNFGATGANVLTF.

This clone has more than one count but fewer than ten. V and J are TRBV6-1 and TRBJ2-1; 7 nucleotides match TRBD1. V lost 6 bases to trimming and J lost 7 bases; unmatched junction nucleotides: 3. The CDR3 loop spans 12 amino acids. Germline CDR1 and CDR2: MNHNS and SASEGT. The CDR3 protein is CASRDRENEQFF. The CDR3 nucleotides are TGTGCCAGCAGAGACAGGGAGAATGAGCAGTTCTTC.

The chain combines TRBV2 with TRBJ1-5; no clear D gene. The CDR3 length is 14 residues. V lost 6 bases to trimming and J lost 6 bases, with 15 bases between them. CDR1 is SNHLY, CDR2 FYNNEI, per germline. The CDR3 DNA reads TGTGCCAGCAGCGGCATGATCGCAGGTCAGCCCCAGCATTTT. Its protein is CASSGMIAGQPQHF.

This chain uses TRBV12-5 with TRBJ2-1; 11 bases agree with TRBD2. The CDR3 sequence is 15 residues long. Losses at the gene ends were 6 bases for V and 5 bases for J; bases not matched to a gene: 6. CDR1 and CDR2 from the germline V gene are LGHNT and FRNRAP. CDR3 region: CASGRGLAEHNEQFF. For the CDR3, the DNA is TGTGCTAGTGGCCGGGGACTAGCGGAACACAATGAGCAGTTCTTC.

The genes are TRBV30 and TRBJ2-3, with 14 bases identical to TRBD2. Trimming removed 0 bases from V and 6 bases from J; junction bases left unmatched: 8. This CDR3 comprises 17 residues. CDR1 is GTSNPN and CDR2 is SVGIG in the germline V gene (reference sequence). In DNA form, the CDR3 reads TGTGCCTGGAGTGTAACCCGGACTAGCGGGAGGACTGATACGCAGTATTTT. Translated: CAWSVTRTSGRTDTQYF.

This clone has only one observation. Sequence at one end of the junction differs from germline and may be a read error. V gene TRBV28 combines with J gene TRBJ1-6; D gene ambiguous. The CDR3 consists of 16 residues. CDR1 and CDR2 (germline): MDHEN, SYDVKM. The CDR3 is CASRPARQLSDSPFHF. The CDR3 region has the DNA TGTGCCAGCAGACCAGCTCGACAATTATCAGATTCACCCTTCCACTTT.

This chain connects TRBV5-4 to TRBJ2-7; 7 nucleotides line up with TRBD2. Germline V gives CDR1 SGHNT, CDR2 YYREEE (reference sequence). The V segment lost 6 bases and the J segment 0 bases; nucleotides outside the gene matches: 6. The length of the CDR3 is 14 residues. CDR3 DNA: TGTGCCAGCATGAGACGGGGGGTCTCCTACGAGCAGTACTTC. It encodes CASMRRGVSYEQYF.

This rearrangement joins TRBV11-2 to TRBJ2-6; D gene unclear. Trimming stripped 5 bases from V and 0 bases from J, with 5 bases between. This CDR3 spans 14 amino acids. Germline V lookup: CDR1 SGHAT, CDR2 FQNNGV. The CDR3 region has the DNA TGTGCCAGCAGCCCAATCTCTGGGGCCAACGTCCTGACTTTC. Residues: CASSPISGANVLTF.

The chain is built from TRBV9 and TRBJ2-1, with D tentatively TRBD1 (5 bases). This CDR3 region has 14 residues. Trimming took off 0 bases at V and 8 bases at J, with 12 bases between the two ends. Germline values: CDR1 SGDLS, CDR2 YYNGEE. The CDR3 sequence is CASSVGQGLHEQFF. The DNA for the CDR3 is TGTGCCAGCAGCGTAGGGCAGGGTTTGCATGAGCAGTTCTTC.

The chain uses TRBV6-4 and TRBJ1-5; weak D call: TRBD1 (5 bases). The germline CDR1 and CDR2 sequences are MRHNA and SNTAGT. The CDR3 has 16 residues. Trimming took off 6 bases at V and 3 bases at J, with 18 bases between the two ends. The CDR3 spells CASSTIGTDYNQPQHF. The CDR3 nucleotides are TGTGCCAGCAGCACCATAGGGACCGATTACAATCAGCCCCAGCATTTT.

V gene TRBV28 combines with J gene TRBJ1-3; no clear D gene. Trimming pared 6 bases from V and 3 bases from J, leaving 12 bases between. Per the germline V gene, CDR1 is MDHEN and CDR2 is SYDVKM. The CDR3 totals 14 residues. For the CDR3, the DNA is TGTGCCAGCAGCTCAACAAGAAATGGAAACACCATATATTTT. Its protein product is CASSSTRNGNTIYF.

The V and J genes are TRBV6-1 and TRBJ1-5, with D tentatively TRBD1 (5 bases). V was trimmed by 6 bases and J by 4 bases, leaving 10 bases between them. Germline V gives CDR1 MNHNS, CDR2 SASEGT. There are 13 residues in the CDR3. CDR3 coding DNA: TGTGCCAGCAGGACAGCGCTGAATCAGCCCCAGCATTTT. This codes for CASRTALNQPQHF.

The gene calls are TRBV6-5 and TRBJ2-3; 7 bases are shared with TRBD1. CDR3 size: 14 residues. CDR1 is MNHEY and CDR2 is SVGAGI in the germline V gene. V was clipped by 5 bases and J by 4 bases; unmatched bases: 6. As DNA, the CDR3 is TGTGCCAGCAGTCAGGCAGGGGGAGCAGATACGCAGTATTTT. Translated: CASSQAGGADTQYF.

This rearrangement joins TRBV5-4 to TRBJ1-6; tentative D call: TRBD1 (6 bases). The CDR3 is made up of 15 amino acids. V lost 0 bases and J 13 bases, leaving 17 bases between the germline ends. From germline, CDR1 is SGHNT and CDR2 YYREEE (reference sequence). CDR3 residues: CASSLDFRGRGPLHF. The CDR3 coding sequence is TGTGCCAGCAGCTTGGATTTTCGGGGGCGCGGGCCCCTCCACTTT.